The T cell receptor beta chain under discussion was sequenced for a study of STAT5B mutations in CD4+ large granular lymphocyte leukemia. Clones were read by immunoSEQ multiplex PCR, and TCRdb kept only the in-frame ones, dropping some. The sample carries tens of thousands of clones, about four fifths recorded once. The CDR3 covers 15 residues. Germline CDR1 and CDR2: SGHTA and FQGNSA. The V and J ends lost 4 bases and 3 bases respectively, with 16 bases between them. This clone was recorded once. Sequencing was carried out using CD4+ T cells from blood buffy coats. The chain uses TRBV7-2 and TRBJ2-7; D not certain. This TCR was recovered from a human donor in good health. This CDR3 reads CASSSDLGFFYEQYF. The CDR3 coding sequence is TGTGCCAGCAGCTCGGACCTGGGGTTTTTCTACGAGCAGTACTTC. Combining the CDR3 with reference TRBV7-2 and TRBJ2-7 gives the whole variable domain GAGVSQSPSNKVTEKGKDVELRCDPISGHTALYWYRQSLGQGLEFLIYFQGNSAPDKSGLPSDRFSAERTGGSVSTLTIQRTQQEDSAVYLCASSSDLGFFYEQYFGPGTRLTVT.